This entry lists 7 T cell receptor beta chains sequenced from one sample in a study of CD4 T cells in relation to SARS-CoV-2 and coronaviruses. CD4+ T cells from unexposed donors were obtained before the COVID-19 pandemic (2011-2018). The cells were cultured for under 13 days before CD4+ T cells were isolated. The antigens these receptors bind are not known. Sequencing used immunoSEQ multiplex PCR; TCRdb keeps in-frame clones, though not all of them. The sample carries about 29,000 clones, about three quarters recorded once. Specimen: CD4+ T cells from PBMCs, cultured in vitro. Source of these receptors: a human donor in good health.

The V call is TRBV5-4, the J call TRBJ2-7; D possibly uses TRBD1 or TRBD2 (6 bases each). The V gene's germline CDR1 is SGHNT and CDR2 YYREEE (reference sequence). The V and J ends lost 4 bases and 4 bases respectively, with 12 bases between them. The CDR3 length is 13 residues. CDR3 loop: CASSLRGEYEQYF. Written as DNA, the CDR3 is TGTGCCAGCAGCCTTAGGGGGGAGTACGAGCAGTACTTC.

This sequence joins TRBV5-1 and TRBJ2-1; D perhaps matches TRBD1 (6 bases). The CDR3 consists of 16 residues. Trimming left V 7 bases short and J 5 bases short, with 22 bases between. Germline CDR1 reads SGHRS; CDR2 reads YFSETQ. The CDR3 here is CASSQRTGNGDNEQFF. The CDR3 DNA is TGCGCCAGCTCGCAGCGAACAGGGAATGGTGACAATGAGCAGTTCTTC.

This chain connects TRBV9 to TRBJ2-1; D tentatively reads TRBD1 or TRBD2 (5 bases each). The CDR3 has 14 amino acids. Trimming shortened V by 2 bases and J by 8 bases, and 14 bases separated the two germline ends. The germline CDR1 and CDR2 sequences are SGDLS and YYNGEE. The CDR3 reads CASSVRWGSDEQFF. The DNA of the CDR3 is TGTGCCAGCAGCGTTAGGTGGGGGTCTGATGAGCAGTTCTTC.

J is TRBJ1-5 and V is TRBV7-2; D uncertain. The CDR3 runs 15 residues. CDR1 and CDR2 (germline): SGHTA, FQGNSA. The ends were cut back, 3 bases at V and 6 bases at J, with 15 bases in the middle. The CDR3 DNA reads TGTGCCAGCAGCTTTGGGGTAAATTCGCTTCAGCCCCAGCATTTT. This sequence encodes CASSFGVNSLQPQHF.

This chain joins TRBV7-8 and TRBJ2-5, with D maybe TRBD2 (5 bases). The CDR3 extends over 16 amino acids. The V gene's germline CDR1 is SGHVS and CDR2 FQNEAQ. V was pared by 5 bases and J by 9 bases, with 25 bases between. CDR3 loop: CASSRSQRLPEYPQYF. Written as DNA, the CDR3 is TGTGCCAGCAGCCGATCGCAGCGGTTGCCGGAGTACCCCCAGTACTTC. Using reference TRBV7-8 and TRBJ2-5 for the parts outside the CDR3, the full variable domain is GAGVSQSPRYKVAKRGQDVALRCDPISGHVSLFWYQQALGQGPEFLTYFQNEAQLDKSGLPSDRFFAERPEGSVSTLKIQRTQQEDSAVYLCASSRSQRLPEYPQYFGPGTRLLVL.

The V gene is TRBV2, the J gene TRBJ2-1; 10 bases align to TRBD1. The V segment lost 6 bases and the J segment 5 bases; nucleotides outside the gene matches: 4. CDR3 length: 14 amino acids. The germline gives CDR1 SNHLY, CDR2 FYNNEI. The CDR3 here is CASRRTGGNNEQFF. CDR3 in DNA: TGTGCCAGCAGGAGGACAGGGGGGAACAATGAGCAGTTCTTC.

This clone was detected only once. The chain couples TRBV5-4 to TRBJ2-6, with 7 nucleotides matching TRBD1. This CDR3 comprises 18 residues. Per germline, CDR1 SGHNT and CDR2 YYREEE (reference sequence). J gave up 0 bases and V 0 bases, and 6 bases lay outside the gene matches. The CDR3 protein is CASSLVGTAHSGANVLTF. DNA of the CDR3: TGTGCCAGCAGCTTGGTCGGGACAGCCCACTCTGGGGCCAACGTCCTGACTTTC.